These T cell receptor beta chains were read from a single sample in a study of blood T cells in healthy people across ages. TCRdb re-called the 5' RACE reads with MiXCR, one entry per CDR3 protein. The repertoire consists of approximately 780,000 distinct CDR3 sequences, with under 30% occurring once and the leading ten covering over 2.5%. These data also featured in a second study, about T cells of mothers and their children.

The specimen was blood. Source of these receptors: a boy under 18 in good health. CDR3s include the opening cysteine and the closing phenylalanine or tryptophan. Only some rows state a clone size, as once, few, many or a class for expanded clones.

v_gene,abundance,CDR3aa
TRBV29-1,few,CSEVAGGTDTQYF
TRBV12-3/TRBV12-4,many,CASSFSGGANEQFF
TRBV6-5,few,CASSSTGPLNQPQHF
TRBV10-3,-,CAIRDTVAQTNTGELFF
TRBV6-1,few,CASAGQGGMNTEAFF
TRBV5-1,-,CASSSGVWGETQYF
TRBV12-3/TRBV12-4,-,CASTEGADTQYF
TRBV20-1,-,CSASLRVAGGQETQYF
TRBV6-1,-,CASSEARTTSTDTQYF
TRBV7-3,-,CASSPPGAKSDTQYF
TRBV5-1,few,CASRTVPYSYNEQFF
TRBV9,-,CASSVAREVGTGELFF
TRBV7-7,few,CASSPTGAGQETQYF
TRBV30,-,CAWSRGSNQPQHF
TRBV20-1,few,CSARGWDREDIQYF
TRBV12-3/TRBV12-4,-,CASSSRRGETQYF
TRBV27,few,CASSPSRLGETQYF
TRBV7-9,-,CASSPRGRIEAFF
TRBV5-1,few,CASSLETGGEKLFF
TRBV7-9,few,CASSLGGGHGKLFF
TRBV7-2,-,CASYGTVYNEQFF
TRBV18,many,CASSPPRETQYF
TRBV29-1,-,CSVLGQGASYEQYF
TRBV19,-,CASLSGRGQHF
TRBV29-1,-,CSVGGRKGTGGETQYF
TRBV11-2,few,CASSLNTGGTEAFF
TRBV5-1,few,CASSLLSLEGTQYF
TRBV6-2/TRBV6-3,few,CASSALETGRETQYF
TRBV28,-,CASSLYGEALDSPLHF
TRBV7-2,few,CASSLGVGELGQPQHF
TRBV3-1,-,CASSQDVGTQETQYF
TRBV11-2,-,CASSWGLGASDTQYF
TRBV12-3/TRBV12-4,few,CGVGRADTQYF
TRBV12-3/TRBV12-4,few,CASSLGAGGQYEQYF
TRBV24-1,-,CATSDLAGTEAFF
TRBV29-1,-,CSVEDRGRAGTGELFF
TRBV7-7,-,CASSLETGGYEQYF
TRBV12-3/TRBV12-4,few,CASRMGSNSGNTIYF
TRBV7-2,few,CASSPGSGYGYTF
TRBV12-5,-,CASGLGLGTGVSDTQYF
TRBV5-5,few,CASSLWTGGEGYTF